The rows below give T cell receptor beta chains drawn from one sample of a study of OX40 agonist ivuxolimab in advanced cancers. Profiled with immunoSEQ multiplex PCR; TCRdb holds only in-frame clones, not every one. The sample has 70,000 or so clones; about 91% are singletons. The sequencing here drew on CD4+ or CD8+ T cells sorted from blood, taken in a trial of the OX40 agonist ivuxolimab. The receptors here all came from an adult with an advanced solid tumor such as melanoma, head and neck, liver or kidney cancer. The CDR3 runs from the conserved cysteine through the conserved F or W. D genes are given only for firm matches. Not every row has a clone size; where given, it reads once, few, many or a size class.

d_call	v_call	j_call	clone_size	cdr3_aa	cdr3_nt
.	TRBV5-4	TRBJ2-1	.	CASSLRGSNEQFF	TGTGCCAGCAGCCTCCGGGGTTCCAATGAGCAGTTCTTC
.	TRBV4-1	TRBJ2-5	.	CASSAQIQETQYF	TGCGCCAGCAGCGCACAAATCCAAGAGACCCAGTACTTC
TRBD2	TRBV4-1	TRBJ2-1	.	CASSLLSGRSEQFF	TGCGCCAGCAGCCTTTTGAGCGGGAGGAGTGAGCAGTTCTTC
.	TRBV4-2	TRBJ2-4	.	CASSRPDDGNIQYF	TGTGCCAGCAGCCGACCAGACGACGGAAACATTCAGTACTTC
.	TRBV4-1	TRBJ1-1	few	CASSPPLGGTEAFF	TGCGCCAGCAGCCCACCCCTAGGGGGCACTGAAGCTTTCTTT
TRBD1	TRBV5-6	TRBJ1-4	few	CASSWGTGGYEKLFF	TGTGCCAGCAGCTGGGGGACAGGCGGCTATGAAAAACTGTTTTTT
TRBD1	TRBV11-2	TRBJ2-2	.	CASSFLDRDPTGELFF	TGTGCCAGCAGCTTTTTGGACAGGGATCCCACCGGGGAGCTGTTTTTT
.	TRBV7-2	TRBJ2-2	.	CASSLAGLATGELFF	TGTGCCAGCAGCTTAGCCGGCTTAGCGACCGGGGAGCTGTTTTTT
.	TRBV5-5	TRBJ1-2	.	CASAVQLSGYGYTF	TGTGCCAGCGCGGTGCAGTTGTCTGGCTATGGCTACACCTTC
.	TRBV7-2	TRBJ2-3	.	CASRSQGGTDTQYF	TGTGCCAGCAGGTCCCAGGGGGGGACAGATACGCAGTATTTT
.	TRBV7-3	TRBJ1-5	.	CASSVSPGPEQPQHF	TGTGCCAGCAGCGTCTCGCCGGGACCCGAACAGCCCCAGCATTTT
.	TRBV19	TRBJ2-3	.	CASSIRDTSTDTQYF	TGTGCCAGTAGTATCCGGGATACTAGCACAGATACGCAGTATTTT
.	TRBV28	TRBJ1-5	.	CASSTRGDLLGNQPQHF	TGTGCCAGCAGTACAAGGGGGGATCTCCTCGGCAATCAGCCCCAGCATTTT
.	TRBV4-3	TRBJ1-2	.	CASSQDREKVVYGYTF	TGCGCCAGCAGCCAAGACAGGGAAAAGGTAGTCTATGGCTACACCTTC
.	TRBV7-2	TRBJ2-3	.	CASSDRLVADTQYF	TGTGCCAGCAGCGACCGACTAGTTGCAGATACGCAGTATTTT
.	TRBV25-1	TRBJ2-5	.	CASSDSGFPGETQYF	TGTGCCAGCAGTGATTCAGGGTTCCCAGGAGAGACCCAGTACTTC
TRBD1	TRBV14	TRBJ1-1	few	CASSQAGGDTEAFF	TGTGCCAGCAGCCAAGCAGGGGGTGACACTGAAGCTTTCTTT
TRBD1	TRBV7-7	TRBJ2-2	.	CASSQGQGLTGELFF	TGTGCCAGCAGCCAGGGACAGGGCCTCACCGGGGAGCTGTTTTTT
TRBD1	TRBV30	TRBJ2-7	.	CASSRDRGYEQYF	TGTGCCTCCAGCAGGGACAGGGGGTACGAGCAGTACTTC
.	TRBV5-4	TRBJ1-1	.	CASSRSESTEAFF	TGTGCCAGCAGCCGGTCGGAGAGCACTGAAGCTTTCTTT
TRBD2	TRBV29-1	TRBJ2-5	.	CSATLLAGGGETQYF	TGCAGCGCCACACTTTTGGCGGGAGGGGGGGAGACCCAGTACTTC
.	TRBV7-9	TRBJ2-2	once	CASSFGVSNTGELFF	TGTGCCAGCAGCTTTGGGGTCTCGAACACCGGGGAGCTGTTTTTT
TRBD1	TRBV25-1	TRBJ2-7	.	CASSQRTGAYEQYF	TGTGCCAGCAGCCAACGGACAGGAGCCTACGAGCAGTACTTC
TRBD2	TRBV5-4	TRBJ2-3	.	CASSSRTSGFTDTQYF	TGTGCCAGCAGCTCCCGGACTAGCGGATTCACAGATACGCAGTATTTT
.	TRBV6-5	TRBJ2-7	.	CASSRDGSSYEQYF	TGTGCCAGCAGCCGCGATGGGAGCTCCTACGAGCAGTACTTC
TRBD1	TRBV6-5	TRBJ1-4	.	CASRSGQANEKLFF	TGTGCCAGCAGGTCGGGACAGGCTAATGAAAAACTGTTTTTT
.	TRBV20-1	TRBJ1-4	.	CSASRDEKLFF	TGCAGTGCGTCGCGAGACGAAAAACTGTTTTTT
.	TRBV7-3	TRBJ1-2	.	CASSEGQNYGYTF	TGTGCCAGCAGCGAAGGACAGAACTATGGCTACACCTTC
.	TRBV5-1	TRBJ1-5	.	CASRRGEDQPQHF	TGCGCCAGCAGACGGGGGGAGGATCAGCCCCAGCATTTT
.	TRBV25-1	TRBJ1-2	.	CASSDPLGGVNYGYTF	TGTGCCAGCAGTGACCCCCTTGGGGGAGTGAACTATGGCTACACCTTC
TRBD2	TRBV11-2	TRBJ2-1	.	CASSLDRSSGNEQFF	TGTGCCAGCAGCTTAGATCGGTCTAGCGGCAATGAGCAGTTCTTC
TRBD1	TRBV5-8	TRBJ2-7	.	CASSRDRASYEQYF	TGTGCCAGCAGTCGGGACAGGGCCTCCTACGAGCAGTACTTC
TRBD2	TRBV5-4	TRBJ2-1	.	CASSPSGTSGLIRKFF	TGTGCCAGCAGCCCCTCCGGGACTAGCGGCCTCATAAGGAAGTTCTTC
.	TRBV19	TRBJ1-3	.	CASKDWGDRLGNTIYF	TGTGCCAGTAAGGATTGGGGAGATCGTCTCGGAAACACCATATATTTT
.	TRBV18	TRBJ2-5	.	CASSPPSEGENQYF	TGTGCCAGCTCACCACCCTCCGAAGGGGAGAACCAGTACTTC
TRBD1	TRBV7-3	TRBJ2-2	.	CASKGQGGTGELFF	TGTGCCAGCAAGGGACAGGGCGGCACCGGGGAGCTGTTTTTT
TRBD1	TRBV28	TRBJ2-6	.	CASGQGRTNVLTF	TGTGCCAGCGGACAGGGAAGGACCAACGTCCTGACTTTC
.	TRBV5-1	TRBJ1-2	.	CASSPSGGAYGYTF	TGCGCCAGCAGCCCTTCGGGGGGTGCCTATGGCTACACCTTC
.	TRBV15	TRBJ2-7	.	CATSRDWSSYEQYF	TGTGCCACCAGCAGAGACTGGAGCTCCTACGAGCAGTACTTC
TRBD1	TRBV7-2	TRBJ2-3	.	CASTPAGTGLPDTQYF	TGTGCCAGCACCCCGGCTGGGACAGGGCTGCCAGATACGCAGTATTTT
.	TRBV11-2	TRBJ2-5	.	CASSYPGETQYF	TGTGCCAGCAGCTACCCAGGGGAGACCCAGTACTTC
.	TRBV7-2	TRBJ1-3	.	CASSLWGNTIYF	TGTGCCAGCAGCTTATGGGGAAACACCATATATTTT
.	TRBV7-9	TRBJ2-3	.	CASSPGFGGTDTQYF	TGTGCCAGCAGCCCGGGATTCGGGGGAACAGATACGCAGTATTTT
.	TRBV6-5	TRBJ1-1	.	CASSYSGAERNTEAFF	TGTGCCAGCAGTTACTCTGGGGCAGAACGAAACACTGAAGCTTTCTTT
.	TRBV10-3	TRBJ1-1	.	CAISPLGGGMNTEAFF	TGTGCCATCAGCCCTCTCGGCGGCGGTATGAACACTGAAGCTTTCTTT
TRBD1	TRBV7-3	TRBJ2-2	.	CASSLNRGNTGELFF	TGTGCCAGCAGCTTAAACAGGGGGAACACCGGGGAGCTGTTTTTT
TRBD2	TRBV18	TRBJ2-2	.	CASSPQAGVYSGELFF	TGTGCCAGCTCACCCCAGGCGGGGGTTTACTCCGGGGAGCTGTTTTTT
.	TRBV28	TRBJ2-7	.	CASSSRYEQYF	TGTGCCAGCAGTTCGAGGTACGAGCAGTACTTC